Below, 2 T cell receptor beta chains from the same sample are listed, as sequenced in a study of blood T cell repertoires in COVID-19. Generated by immunoSEQ multiplex PCR, the TCRdb table keeps only in-frame clones and is missing some. The table lists under 250,000 clones, roughly 80% of them singletons. Sequencing was carried out using peripheral blood. The receptors come from a woman in her 70s with acute or convalescent COVID-19.

The chain joins TRBV6-5 to TRBJ1-4; 7 bases fit TRBD1. The CDR3 covers 14 residues. From germline, CDR1 is MNHEY and CDR2 SVGAGI. V was clipped by 5 bases and J by 8 bases; unmatched bases: 8. The CDR3 sequence: CASSRGPGGEKLFF. DNA of the CDR3: TGTGCCAGCAGTAGGGGGCCAGGGGGAGAAAAACTGTTTTTT.

The chain couples TRBV5-6 to TRBJ1-5; perhaps TRBD1 as D (5 bases). The CDR3 extends over 14 amino acids. V shed 0 bases and J shed 6 bases, with 10 bases lying between them. CDR1 and CDR2 from the germline V gene are SGHDT and YYEEEE. CDR3 in DNA: TGTGCCAGCAGCTTGGGGGCAGGGTTTCAGCCCCAGCATTTT. This encodes CASSLGAGFQPQHF.